The 17 T cell receptor beta chains in this list originate from one sample, sequenced in a study of early T cells in non-severe SARS-CoV-2 infection. TCRdb reanalysed the 5' RACE reads using MiXCR and keeps one entry per CDR3 protein. The sample consists of tens of thousands of distinct CDR3 sequences, around 16% of them appearing once. Sequencing was performed on whole blood, taken at baseline. The receptor source for this set is an adult who was a healthcare worker with PCR-confirmed SARS-CoV-2 infection or an uninfected control (not recorded which).

Many counts were recorded for this clonotype. The chain joins TRBV4-1 to TRBJ1-1; possibly TRBD1 for D (5 bases). Per the germline V gene, CDR1 is MGHRA and CDR2 is YSYEKL. The V end was cut by 2 bases, the J end by 0 bases, with 13 bases between. The CDR3 contains 16 residues. The CDR3 nucleotides are TGCGCCAGCAGCCAATATCCAGACAGAATGAACACTGAAGCTTTCTTT. Its translation: CASSQYPDRMNTEAFF.

This clonotype came up a few times. The chain uses TRBV4-1 and TRBJ2-4; 7 bases are shared with TRBD1. The CDR3 is made up of 17 amino acids. The V and J ends lost 0 bases and 1 base, in that order; junction bases with no gene match: 6. Per germline, CDR1 MGHRA and CDR2 YSYEKL. The CDR3 loop is CASSQDYRGYAKNIQYF. The CDR3 DNA reads TGCGCCAGCAGCCAAGACTACAGGGGTTACGCCAAAAACATTCAGTACTTC.

This clonotype was counted between two and nine times. The rearrangement links TRBV11-2 to TRBJ2-7; 8 positions match TRBD2. Germline values: CDR1 SGHAT, CDR2 FQNNGV. V shed 0 bases, J shed 4 bases, and the junction held 5 bases outside the gene matches. There are 15 residues in the CDR3. CDR3 region: CASSLDAGGVYEQYF. In nucleotides, the CDR3 is TGTGCCAGCAGCTTAGATGCGGGGGGCGTATACGAGCAGTACTTC.

The rearrangement joins TRBV20-1 to TRBJ1-1; D may be TRBD1 (6 bases). The CDR3 covers 15 residues. Germline V gene lookup returns CDR1 DFQATT and CDR2 SNEGSKA (reference sequence). The V end was cut by 5 bases, the J end by 0 bases, with 16 bases between. Here the CDR3 reads CSAGGGSEVNTEAFF. The CDR3 coding sequence is TGCAGTGCTGGGGGGGGCAGCGAGGTGAACACTGAAGCTTTCTTT.

This clonotype was counted ten times or more. The chain has TRBV15 and TRBJ1-5, with D possibly matching TRBD1 (5 bases). V dropped 0 bases and J dropped 1 base, with 7 bases sitting between them. Germline lookup yields CDR1 LNHNV and CDR2 YYDKDF (reference sequence). The CDR3 consists of 15 residues. Written as DNA, the CDR3 is TGTGCCACCAGCAGAGAGAAGGGGAGCAATCAGCCCCAGCATTTT. It specifies CATSREKGSNQPQHF.

This clonotype occurred many times. The rearrangement links TRBV6-2 or TRBV6-3 to TRBJ2-6; the D gene is possibly TRBD1 (5 bases). The length of the CDR3 is 14 residues. V dropped 10 bases and J dropped 0 bases, with 10 bases sitting between them. Germline lookup yields CDR1 MNHEY and CDR2 SVGEGT. The CDR3 reads CAIRGSSGANVLTF. CDR3 bases: TGTGCCATAAGGGGAAGCTCTGGGGCCAACGTCCTGACTTTC.

The rearrangement links TRBV27 to TRBJ2-7; D gene unclear. The CDR3 loop spans 13 amino acids. Germline-derived CDR1 and CDR2 are MNHEY and SMNVEV (reference sequence). The ends were cut back, 6 bases at V and 6 bases at J, with 15 bases in the middle. Here the CDR3 reads CASRPGRAAEQYF. The CDR3 DNA sequence: TGTGCCAGCAGGCCCGGGCGAGCCGCCGAGCAGTACTTC.

CDR3 coding DNA: TGTGCCATCAGGCAGGGTGGGTCCTACGAGCAGTACTTC. Amino acids: CAIRQGGSYEQYF. The chain employs TRBV10-3 and TRBJ2-7, with D possibly matching TRBD1 (5 bases). The germline gives CDR1 ENHRY, CDR2 SYGVKD. The germline V and J ends were trimmed by 6 bases and 1 base, with 10 bases remaining between them. The CDR3 has 13 amino acids.

The chain joins TRBV19 to TRBJ2-3, with D perhaps TRBD1 (6 bases). CDR3 length equals 14 residues. Trimming took 6 bases from V and 6 from J, leaving 16 bases between them. Germline CDR1 is LNHDA and CDR2 is SQIVND (reference sequence). CDR3 in DNA: TGTGCCAGTAGATCCGGACAGCCGGGGGATACGCAGTATTTT. Protein product: CASRSGQPGDTQYF.

The rearrangement joins TRBV20-1 to TRBJ1-2; D unresolved. The CDR3 is made up of 12 amino acids. Germline loops: CDR1 DFQATT, CDR2 SNEGSKA (reference sequence). Trimming took 3 bases from V and 3 from J, leaving 8 bases between them. CDR3 in amino acids: CSASLSDYGYTF. CDR3 sequence (DNA): TGCAGTGCTAGCCTATCGGACTATGGCTACACCTTC.

V and J are TRBV20-1 and TRBJ2-1; D is unresolved. The CDR3 has 16 amino acids. The V and J ends lost 5 bases and 0 bases respectively, with 17 bases between them. In germline, CDR1 is DFQATT, CDR2 SNEGSKA (reference sequence). The CDR3 DNA sequence: TGCAGTGCTCCCGCCGTAGCCGCATTCTCCTACAATGAGCAGTTCTTC. Translation gives CSAPAVAAFSYNEQFF.

This clonotype was detected only a few times. The chain carries TRBV12-3 or TRBV12-4 and TRBJ2-6, with a tentative D call TRBD2 (6 bases). The CDR3 sequence is 17 residues long. The germline V and J ends were trimmed by 2 bases and 0 bases, with 11 bases remaining between them. The CDR3 region has the DNA TGTGCCAGCAGTTTACGGGGGTTCGACTCTGGGGCCAACGTCCTGACTTTC. This sequence encodes CASSLRGFDSGANVLTF.

The sample holds a few counts of this clonotype. The chain links TRBV19 to TRBJ1-2; 8 nucleotides line up with TRBD1. This CDR3 contains 14 residues. Trimming removed 7 bases from V and 4 bases from J; junction bases left unmatched: 8. Germline V gene sequence: CDR1 LNHDA, CDR2 SQIVND (reference sequence). CDR3 sequence: CASTPTQGAYGYTF. The CDR3 region has the DNA TGTGCCAGTACCCCAACTCAGGGGGCCTATGGCTACACCTTC.

This clonotype was picked up a small number of times. The rearrangement uses TRBV18 and TRBJ2-1; D ambiguous. There are 15 residues in the CDR3. Germline CDR1 is KGHSH and CDR2 is LQKENI. V was clipped by 3 bases and J by 8 bases, with 17 bases between them. CDR3 DNA sequence: TGTGCCAGCTCACCGGCCGTTGGAGTATTCGATGAGCAGTTCTTC. Translation gives CASSPAVGVFDEQFF.

The rearrangement links TRBV20-1 to TRBJ1-6, with D maybe TRBD1 (6 bases). Germline V gene lookup returns CDR1 DFQATT and CDR2 SNEGSKA (reference sequence). The CDR3 contains 15 residues. The V end lost 4 bases, the J end lost 5 bases, and 15 bases lay between the germline ends. The CDR3 bases are TGCAGTGCTAACGCTCAGGGGAGCAATAATTCACCCCTCCACTTT. This encodes CSANAQGSNNSPLHF.

The CDR3, as DNA: TGTGCCAGCAGCCCCGTTCTCGACTATGGCTACACCTTC. As protein: CASSPVLDYGYTF. The chain carries TRBV7-6 and TRBJ1-2; D unresolved. Germline lookup yields CDR1 SGHVS and CDR2 FNYEAQ. The CDR3 spans 13 residues. The V gene lost 5 bases and the J gene lost 3 bases, with 10 bases spanning the gap.

This clonotype was detected ten times or more. The chain carries TRBV7-9 and TRBJ2-3; D not certain. CDR1 is SEHNR, CDR2 FQNEAQ, per germline (reference sequence). The CDR3 length is 16 residues. Trimming took 1 base from V and 6 from J, leaving 17 bases between them. The CDR3 reads CASSLVGSGRDDTQYF. CDR3 coding DNA: TGTGCCAGCAGCTTAGTAGGATCCGGACGTGATGATACGCAGTATTTT.